This T cell receptor beta chain stems from a study of patients and donors after allogeneic stem cell transplantation. The CDR3 runs to 14 residues. V shed 1 base and J shed 2 bases, with 10 bases lying between them. CDR1 GTSNPN and CDR2 SVGIG come from the germline V gene (reference sequence). TCRdb re-called the RT-PCR reads with MiXCR, one entry per CDR3 protein. The sample includes about 960,000 distinct CDR3 sequences, roughly 18% of them seen just once. The V gene is TRBV30, the J gene TRBJ2-3; no definite D call. Sample: blood, either unsorted or a sorted T cell fraction (not recorded which). This receptor was taken from a human donor who was either an allogeneic HSCT recipient or a stem cell or donor lymphocyte infusion donor (not recorded which). It is not recorded whose cells these are; they may come from a transplant donor. CDR3: CAWSAGAYTDTQYF. As DNA, the CDR3 is TGTGCCTGGAGTGCGGGCGCTTACACAGATACGCAGTATTTT.